The present T cell receptor beta chain was sequenced within a study of OX40 agonist ivuxolimab in advanced cancers. Whole-study context: The patients' treatment was ivuxolimab, an agonistic anti-OX40 (CD134) antibody. Study-level points and caveats: Low normalized clonal expansion also occurred in some nonresponding patients.

Some clones are missing from TCRdb's copy, which holds only in-frame ones; the method was immunoSEQ multiplex PCR. This table holds 25,000 to 40,000 clones, around 87% found once. The germline CDR1 and CDR2 sequences are SGHTS and YDEGEE. This CDR3 has 15 residues. Trimming stripped 0 bases from V and 6 bases from J, with 13 bases between. Note on this clone: The antigen is unknown.

The origin of this receptor is an adult with an advanced solid tumor such as melanoma, head and neck, liver or kidney cancer. The V call is TRBV5-8, the J call TRBJ2-1, with a possible D match to TRBD2 (5 bases). The sequences come from CD4+ or CD8+ T cells sorted from blood, collected in a trial of the OX40 agonist ivuxolimab. CDR3 coding DNA: TGTGCCAGCAGCTTGGGGGCTAGCAGACGCAATGAGCAGTTCTTC. Translating it yields CASSLGASRRNEQFF.